This T cell receptor beta chain was found in a study of coeliac disease. Here immunoSEQ multiplex PCR was the method, and the copy in TCRdb shows in-frame clones only, minus some. Seen here are about 9,400 clones, around 66% observed once, and the top ten hold 20% to 25%. A few counts support this clone. Its specificity is not known. The CDR3 runs 13 residues. The germline V and J ends were trimmed by 2 bases and 5 bases, with 7 bases remaining between them. The germline V gene has CDR1 MNHEY and CDR2 SVGAGI. Regarding the study as a whole: Unbiased detection of gliadin-specific T cells was judged not feasible with this approach. Active celiac intraepithelial and lamina propria samples had lower TRB and TRG clonality than control samples. Only 1 of 6 controls, but about 55% of the 18 coeliac samples, showed published gliadin-specific TRB sequences. Most TRB amino acid sequences occurred in only one sample.

Specimen: lamina propria lymphocytes from the gut. This TCR came from a woman in her sixties with celiac disease. The genes are TRBV6-5 and TRBJ2-1; possibly TRBD1 for D (5 bases). This CDR3 reads CASSYAGHNEQFF. Written as DNA, the CDR3 is TGTGCCAGCAGTTACGCAGGGCACAATGAGCAGTTCTTC.